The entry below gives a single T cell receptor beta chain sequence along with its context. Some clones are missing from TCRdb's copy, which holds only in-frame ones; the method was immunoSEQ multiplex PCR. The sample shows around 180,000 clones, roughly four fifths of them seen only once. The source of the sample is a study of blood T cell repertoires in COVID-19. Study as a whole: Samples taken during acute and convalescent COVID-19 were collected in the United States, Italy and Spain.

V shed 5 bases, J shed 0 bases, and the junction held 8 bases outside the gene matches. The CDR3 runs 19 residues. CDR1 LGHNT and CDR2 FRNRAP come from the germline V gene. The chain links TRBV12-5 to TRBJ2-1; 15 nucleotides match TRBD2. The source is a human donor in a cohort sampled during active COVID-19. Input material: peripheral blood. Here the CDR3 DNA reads TGTGCTAGTGGTAGCGGGACTAGCGGGGGGCCGAGCTCCTACAATGAGCAGTTCTTC. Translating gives CASGSGTSGGPSSYNEQFF.